These T cell receptor beta chains were read from a single sample in a study of T cell clonotyping in hematopoietic cell transplantation. Only in-frame clones appear in the TCRdb table, and some are missing; sequencing was by immunoSEQ multiplex PCR. The sample carries roughly 16,000 clones, 93% recorded once. The material was peripheral blood mononuclear cells, obtained before stem cell transplant. The receptors were gathered from a man aged 18 to 30 with biphenotypic leukemia. Some clones in this sample may be carry-over from other donors' samples. CDR3s include the opening cysteine and the closing phenylalanine or tryptophan. The order of the fields is J gene, D gene, V gene, clone size, CDR3 DNA, CDR3 protein. The D gene is left open where the match is weak. Size is omitted from some rows. Given values are once, few, many or a class for expanded clones.

j_call: TRBJ1-4; d_call: TRBD1; v_call: TRBV11-2; clone_size: -; cdr3_nt: TGTGCCAGCAGCTTAGACAGGGGGCGCGAAAAACTGTTTTTT; cdr3_aa: CASSLDRGREKLFF
j_call: TRBJ2-7; d_call: -; v_call: TRBV5-8; clone_size: -; cdr3_nt: TGTGCCAGCACCTTTGGACTCCGGGGAGTGGACGAGCAGTACTTC; cdr3_aa: CASTFGLRGVDEQYF
j_call: TRBJ2-5; d_call: TRBD2; v_call: TRBV9; clone_size: -; cdr3_nt: TGTGCCAGCAGCGTAAGCGGGGGGGCCCGGGAGACCCAGTACTTC; cdr3_aa: CASSVSGGARETQYF
j_call: TRBJ1-1; d_call: -; v_call: TRBV7-9; clone_size: once; cdr3_nt: TGTGCCAGCAGCAGCCAGCTTAACACTGAAGCTTTCTTT; cdr3_aa: CASSSQLNTEAFF
j_call: TRBJ1-2; d_call: TRBD1; v_call: TRBV5-3; clone_size: -; cdr3_nt: TGTGCCAGAAGCTTCTCGGACAGGGGGGCTTATGGCTACACCTTC; cdr3_aa: CARSFSDRGAYGYTF
j_call: TRBJ1-5; d_call: -; v_call: TRBV6-1; clone_size: -; cdr3_nt: TGTGCCAGCGCTGAGAGCGAGGGGGGCAATCAGCCCCAGCATTTT; cdr3_aa: CASAESEGGNQPQHF
j_call: TRBJ2-2; d_call: -; v_call: TRBV13; clone_size: -; cdr3_nt: TGTGCCAGCAGCTTGAGGGGCTCGGACGGGGAGCTGTTTTTT; cdr3_aa: CASSLRGSDGELFF
j_call: TRBJ1-1; d_call: -; v_call: TRBV4-3; clone_size: -; cdr3_nt: TGCGCCAGCAGTGCGTACGGGAGCTCAAGAACTGAAGCTTTCTTT; cdr3_aa: CASSAYGSSRTEAFF
j_call: TRBJ1-1; d_call: -; v_call: TRBV25-1; clone_size: -; cdr3_nt: TGTGCCAGCAGTGTGGGGCACTACCCGGAGAGCACTGAAGCTTTCTTT; cdr3_aa: CASSVGHYPESTEAFF
j_call: TRBJ2-3; d_call: TRBD2; v_call: TRBV25-1; clone_size: -; cdr3_nt: TGTGCCAGCAGTGATACCCCACTAGCGGGGGGGCCAGATACGCAGTATTTT; cdr3_aa: CASSDTPLAGGPDTQYF
j_call: TRBJ2-7; d_call: TRBD2; v_call: TRBV6-5; clone_size: -; cdr3_nt: TGTGCCAGCAGAACTAGCGGGAGCTCCTACGAGCAGTACTTC; cdr3_aa: CASRTSGSSYEQYF
j_call: TRBJ1-6; d_call: TRBD1; v_call: TRBV6-5; clone_size: -; cdr3_nt: TGTGCCAGCAGAGGACAGGGGGCGGTGAATTCACCCCTCCACTTT; cdr3_aa: CASRGQGAVNSPLHF
j_call: TRBJ1-6; d_call: -; v_call: TRBV7-2; clone_size: once; cdr3_nt: TGTGCCAGCAGCTCTAGAGCGAGATCGGATTCACCCCTCCACTTT; cdr3_aa: CASSSRARSDSPLHF
j_call: TRBJ1-1; d_call: -; v_call: TRBV6-5; clone_size: once; cdr3_nt: TGTGCCAGCAGTTACTCGGAGGGGTCGACTTTCTTT; cdr3_aa: CASSYSEGSTFF
j_call: TRBJ2-5; d_call: TRBD1; v_call: TRBV5-6; clone_size: -; cdr3_nt: TGTGCCAGCAGCTCGGGACAGGGTTGGCAAGAGACCCAGTACTTC; cdr3_aa: CASSSGQGWQETQYF
j_call: TRBJ2-7; d_call: -; v_call: TRBV19; clone_size: -; cdr3_nt: TGTGCCAGTACCGCCGGAGGGGAGGATTACGAGCAGTACTTC; cdr3_aa: CASTAGGEDYEQYF
j_call: TRBJ2-1; d_call: -; v_call: TRBV4-3; clone_size: -; cdr3_nt: TGCGCCAGTAGCCAAGATAGGGTGATGGAGGGAGATGAGCAGTTCTTC; cdr3_aa: CASSQDRVMEGDEQFF
j_call: TRBJ1-1; d_call: TRBD1; v_call: TRBV6-5; clone_size: -; cdr3_nt: TGTGCCAGCAGCCGGGGACAGGGGAAGACTGAAGCTTTCTTT; cdr3_aa: CASSRGQGKTEAFF
j_call: TRBJ2-7; d_call: -; v_call: TRBV7-7; clone_size: -; cdr3_nt: TGTGCCAGCAGCTTAGATGGCAGTTCCTACGAGCAGTACTTC; cdr3_aa: CASSLDGSSYEQYF
j_call: TRBJ2-7; d_call: -; v_call: TRBV29-1; clone_size: -; cdr3_nt: TGCAGCGTTGAAGATGAGGAACCCTACGAGCAGTACTTC; cdr3_aa: CSVEDEEPYEQYF
j_call: TRBJ2-1; d_call: -; v_call: TRBV29-1; clone_size: once; cdr3_nt: TGCAGCGTTGATGTAGGTGCCGGGGCCTACAATGAGCAGTTCTTC; cdr3_aa: CSVDVGAGAYNEQFF
j_call: TRBJ2-1; d_call: -; v_call: TRBV5-5; clone_size: -; cdr3_nt: TGTGCCAGCACCTCGGACTACTACAATGAGCAGTTCTTC; cdr3_aa: CASTSDYYNEQFF
j_call: TRBJ2-7; d_call: TRBD2; v_call: TRBV2; clone_size: -; cdr3_nt: TGTGCCAGCACCGGCGGGGGAACCTACGAGCAGTACTTC; cdr3_aa: CASTGGGTYEQYF
j_call: TRBJ1-1; d_call: -; v_call: TRBV30; clone_size: -; cdr3_nt: TGTGCCTGGAGATTGCTTAGTGAAGCTTTCTTT; cdr3_aa: CAWRLLSEAFF
j_call: TRBJ1-4; d_call: TRBD1; v_call: TRBV30; clone_size: -; cdr3_nt: TGTGCCTGGAGCCATCAGGGGGCGCGGGGTGAAAAACTGTTTTTT; cdr3_aa: CAWSHQGARGEKLFF
j_call: TRBJ1-1; d_call: -; v_call: TRBV29-1; clone_size: -; cdr3_nt: TGCAGCGTGACAGGTCGGGTGAACACTGAAGCTTTCTTT; cdr3_aa: CSVTGRVNTEAFF
j_call: TRBJ1-1; d_call: -; v_call: TRBV29-1; clone_size: -; cdr3_nt: TGCAGCGTAGAACAGGGAGGGAAGACTGAAGCTTTCTTT; cdr3_aa: CSVEQGGKTEAFF
j_call: TRBJ1-6; d_call: TRBD1; v_call: TRBV10-3; clone_size: -; cdr3_nt: TGTGCCATCAGTGACACGACAGGGAATAATTCACCCCTCCACTTT; cdr3_aa: CAISDTTGNNSPLHF
j_call: TRBJ1-1; d_call: -; v_call: TRBV29-1; clone_size: -; cdr3_nt: TGCAGCGAAGGGGATCCGGACACTGAAGCTTTCTTT; cdr3_aa: CSEGDPDTEAFF
j_call: TRBJ1-1; d_call: -; v_call: TRBV9; clone_size: once; cdr3_nt: TGTGCCAGCAGCGCACGTCTGAACACTGAAGCTTTCTTT; cdr3_aa: CASSARLNTEAFF
j_call: TRBJ2-1; d_call: TRBD1; v_call: TRBV9; clone_size: -; cdr3_nt: TGTGCCAGCAGCGATCGGGACAGGTACAATGAGCAGTTCTTC; cdr3_aa: CASSDRDRYNEQFF
j_call: TRBJ2-7; d_call: TRBD1; v_call: TRBV7-6; clone_size: -; cdr3_nt: TGTGCCAGCAGCTTTTTAAGACAGGGGATCCACGAGCAGTACTTC; cdr3_aa: CASSFLRQGIHEQYF
j_call: TRBJ1-1; d_call: -; v_call: TRBV5-1; clone_size: -; cdr3_nt: TGCGCCAGCAGCCTGACTGTGAACACTGAAGCTTTCTTT; cdr3_aa: CASSLTVNTEAFF
j_call: TRBJ1-4; d_call: -; v_call: TRBV6-6; clone_size: -; cdr3_nt: TGTGCCAGCAGTCGGGACGCTGGGAATGAAAAACTGTTTTTT; cdr3_aa: CASSRDAGNEKLFF
j_call: TRBJ1-1; d_call: -; v_call: TRBV29-1; clone_size: -; cdr3_nt: TGCAGCGTGGCATCGGGTGGGGGGACTGAAGCTTTCTTT; cdr3_aa: CSVASGGGTEAFF
j_call: TRBJ2-7; d_call: -; v_call: TRBV5-6; clone_size: -; cdr3_nt: TGTGCCAGCAGCTTGTTTGTTTTAGAGGCGTCCTACGAGCAGTACTTC; cdr3_aa: CASSLFVLEASYEQYF
j_call: TRBJ2-3; d_call: -; v_call: TRBV11-3; clone_size: -; cdr3_nt: TGTGCCAGCAGCTTAGGACAGCCTAGCACAGATACGCAGTATTTT; cdr3_aa: CASSLGQPSTDTQYF